This T cell receptor beta chain is drawn from a study of beta chain features in type 1 diabetes. Donors contributed one heparinised blood draw apiece, averaging around 100 mL. Germline CDR1 and CDR2: MNHNS and SASEGT. The CDR3 runs to 15 residues. The trim removed 1 base at V and 4 bases at J, leaving 4 bases unmatched. Reverse transcription of all isolated RNA meant that expressed TCRB transcripts were sequenced. Profiling relied on immunoSEQ multiplex PCR, and the TCRdb table lists in-frame clones only, not all of them. Altogether about 180,000 clones are present, 13% being singletons, with the ten largest covering 0.55% to 0.8%.

The chain carries TRBV6-1 and TRBJ2-4; 7 nucleotides align to TRBD1. The sequenced sample consisted of central memory CD4+ T cells from blood. The receptor's source is a woman under 30 in good health. Written as DNA, the CDR3 is TGTGCCAGCAGTGAAGGAGGGGGACAGAAAAACATTCAGTACTTC. Translating it yields CASSEGGGQKNIQYF.